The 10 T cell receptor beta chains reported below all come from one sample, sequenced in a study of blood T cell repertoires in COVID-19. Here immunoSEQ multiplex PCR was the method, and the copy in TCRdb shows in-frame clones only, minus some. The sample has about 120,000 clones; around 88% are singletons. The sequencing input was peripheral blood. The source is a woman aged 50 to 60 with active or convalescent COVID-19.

This chain's CDR3 is CASRAGTLSNQPQHF. The CDR3 DNA reads as TGTGCCAGCAGGGCGGGCACCCTTAGCAATCAGCCCCAGCATTTT. The J gene is TRBJ1-5, the V gene TRBV27, with D hard to call. CDR1 is MNHEY and CDR2 is SMNVEV in the germline V gene (reference sequence). Between the trimmed V and J ends, which lost 6 bases and 0 bases, there was a span of 12 bases. This CDR3 is built from 15 residues.

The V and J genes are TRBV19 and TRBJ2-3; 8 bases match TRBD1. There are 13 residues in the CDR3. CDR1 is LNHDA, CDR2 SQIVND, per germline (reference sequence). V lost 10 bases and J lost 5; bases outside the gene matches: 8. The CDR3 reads CATATGVGDTQYF. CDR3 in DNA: TGTGCCACAGCGACAGGGGTGGGAGATACGCAGTATTTT.

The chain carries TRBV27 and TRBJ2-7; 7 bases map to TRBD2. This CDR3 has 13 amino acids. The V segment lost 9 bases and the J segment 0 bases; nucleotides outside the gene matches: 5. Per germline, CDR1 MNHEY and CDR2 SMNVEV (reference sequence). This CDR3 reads CARWSGNSYEQYF. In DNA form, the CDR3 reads TGTGCCAGGTGGAGCGGGAACTCCTACGAGCAGTACTTC.

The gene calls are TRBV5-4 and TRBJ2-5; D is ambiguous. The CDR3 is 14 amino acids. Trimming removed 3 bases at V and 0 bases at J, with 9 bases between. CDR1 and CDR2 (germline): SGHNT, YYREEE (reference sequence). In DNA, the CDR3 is TGTGCCAGCAGCTCAGGATCCTACCAAGAGACCCAGTACTTC. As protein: CASSSGSYQETQYF.

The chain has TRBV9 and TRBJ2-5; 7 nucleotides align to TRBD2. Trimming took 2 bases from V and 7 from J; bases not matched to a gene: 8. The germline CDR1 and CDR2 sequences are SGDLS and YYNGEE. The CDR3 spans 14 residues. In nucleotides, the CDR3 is TGTGCCAGCAGCGTGGCGGGAGTGGGCGGGACCCAGTACTTC. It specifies CASSVAGVGGTQYF. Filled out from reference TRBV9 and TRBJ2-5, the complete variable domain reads DSGVTQTPKHLITATGQRVTLRCSPRSGDLSVYWYQQSLDQGLQFLIQYYNGEERAKGNILERFSAQQFPDLHSELNLSSLELGDSALYFCASSVAGVGGTQYFGPGTRLLVL.

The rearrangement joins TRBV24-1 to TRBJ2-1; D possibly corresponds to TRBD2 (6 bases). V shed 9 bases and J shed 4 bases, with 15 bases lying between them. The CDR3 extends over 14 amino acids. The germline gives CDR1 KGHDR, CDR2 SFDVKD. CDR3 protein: CATGRRRGYNEQFF. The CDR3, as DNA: TGTGCCACCGGTCGGCGGCGGGGATACAATGAGCAGTTCTTC.

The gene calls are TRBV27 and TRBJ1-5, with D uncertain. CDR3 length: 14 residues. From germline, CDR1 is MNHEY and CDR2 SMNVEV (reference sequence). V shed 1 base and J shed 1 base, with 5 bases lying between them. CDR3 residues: CASSLLGSNQPQHF. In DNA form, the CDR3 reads TGTGCCAGCAGTTTATTGGGCAGCAATCAGCCCCAGCATTTT.

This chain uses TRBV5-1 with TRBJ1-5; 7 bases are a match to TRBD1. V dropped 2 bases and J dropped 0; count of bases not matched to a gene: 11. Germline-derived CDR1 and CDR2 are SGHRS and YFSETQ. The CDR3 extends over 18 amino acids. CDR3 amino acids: CASSFGRGFGNSNQPQHF. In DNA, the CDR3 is TGCGCCAGCAGCTTTGGCAGGGGGTTCGGGAATAGCAATCAGCCCCAGCATTTT.

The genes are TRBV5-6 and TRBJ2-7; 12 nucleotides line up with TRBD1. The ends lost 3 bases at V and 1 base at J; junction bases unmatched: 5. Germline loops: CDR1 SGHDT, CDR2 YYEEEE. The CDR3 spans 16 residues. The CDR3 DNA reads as TGTGCCAGCAGCTCGGGGGACAGGGGGCGGTCCTACGAGCAGTACTTC. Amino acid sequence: CASSSGDRGRSYEQYF.

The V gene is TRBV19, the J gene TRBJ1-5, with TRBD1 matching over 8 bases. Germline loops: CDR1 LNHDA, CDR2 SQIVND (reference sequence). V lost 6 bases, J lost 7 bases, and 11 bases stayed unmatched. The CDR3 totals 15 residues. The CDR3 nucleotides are TGTGCCAGTAGGCCCTGGACAGGGACGGTACAGCCCCAGCATTTT. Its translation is CASRPWTGTVQPQHF. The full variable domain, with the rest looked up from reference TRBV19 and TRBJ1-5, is DGGITQSPKYLFRKEGQNVTLSCEQNLNHDAMYWYRQDPGQGLRLIYYSQIVNDFQKGDIAEGYSVSREKKESFPLTVTSAQKNPTAFYLCASRPWTGTVQPQHFGDGTRLSIL.